This entry is about one T cell receptor (beta chain). This clonotype was counted at least ten times. Its antigen has not been determined. Qualities for individual bases were not recorded, and no much larger clone is one base off. The record originates from a study of CD8 T cells in ankylosing spondylitis (dated 2017 in TCRdb). About the investigation overall: The study profiled T cell receptor beta repertoires in healthy donors and ankylosing spondylitis patients to find disease-linked TCR variants. Peripheral blood samples were taken, and synovial fluid was additionally collected from ankylosing spondylitis patients. The full study cohort was made up of about 24 ankylosing spondylitis patients and 108 healthy donors. The study at large found these results: Some motif variants were previously reported in synovial fluid and blood of reactive arthritis patients, suggesting common disease-initiation mechanisms. The disease-linked clones showed a CD8+ phenotype and occurred at relatively low frequencies in peripheral blood. A TCR beta motif of eight highly homologous amino acid variants appeared characteristic of blood from ankylosing spondylitis patients. The disease-linked clones were reported to be significantly enriched in matched synovial fluid samples from ankylosing spondylitis patients.

Sequencing used an Illumina HiSeq 2500. Quantitative 5'-RACE with molecular barcodes was the method used to prepare the TCR beta libraries. On the study's bioinformatics: A new computational method, built on a probabilistic model of VDJ rearrangement, was used to identify disease-linked TCR variants. The public reads were quality trimmed at Q25 with fastp and then assembled into clones with MiXCR by TCRdb, keeping productive beta chains. Entries are consolidated by CDR3 protein sequence, retaining the most common genes and DNA. The V and J calls reflect TCRdb's pipeline rather than the authors' work. For this sample there are 30,000 to 45,000 distinct CDR3 sequences; over 2.5% appear just once. About 2.8% of the sample rests with the top ten. The CDR3 has 15 amino acids, counting the end cysteine and phenylalanine. This entry keeps only the CDR3 DNA: 45 bases, framed from base 1. V is trimmed back by 5 bases and J by 3 bases, and the junction contains 5 bases that no gene match accounts for. The germline V gene encodes CDR1 SGDLS and CDR2 YYNGEE.

The sequencing sample was made of blood, either unsorted or a sorted T cell fraction (not recorded which). This sequence uses TRBV9 and TRBJ2-1; 10 bases in the middle match TRBD2. The sequence was obtained from a male donor with ankylosing spondylitis or in good health (not recorded which). The CDR3 region has the sequence CASSLSGGFYNEQFF. At the DNA level, the sequence is TGTGCCAGCAGTCTTAGCGGGGGGTTCTACAATGAGCAGTTCTTC.